A selection of T cell receptor beta chains follows, all from one sample in a study of cytomegalovirus exposure and HLA in healthy donors. Only in-frame clones appear in the TCRdb table, and some are missing; sequencing was by immunoSEQ multiplex PCR. The table lists 190,000 or so clones, around 81% of them singletons, with approximately 10% in the top ten. Sequencing was carried out using PBMCs. The source is a woman aged 50 to 60 in good health and CMV-seropositive. The CDR3 runs from the conserved cysteine through the conserved F or W. The D gene is left open where the match is weak. Rows may omit the clone size; those that give it use once, few, many or a size class.

length: 13; D: .; J: TRBJ2-2; V: TRBV7-3; size: few; DNA: TGTGCCAGCAGCTTAGGGCTCGCCGGGGAGCTGTTTTTT; CDR3: CASSLGLAGELFF
length: 15; D: TRBD1; J: TRBJ1-3; V: TRBV5-4; size: .; DNA: TGTGCCAGCAGCTTGAACAGGGGGTCTGGAAACACCATATATTTT; CDR3: CASSLNRGSGNTIYF
length: 13; D: .; J: TRBJ1-6; V: TRBV6-4; size: few; DNA: TGTGCCAGCAAAGTCAGGGAGGGCTCACCCCTCCACTTT; CDR3: CASKVREGSPLHF
length: 15; D: .; J: TRBJ2-1; V: TRBV5-1; size: .; DNA: TGCGCCAGCAGCAGGCTGGACTCAACGGGCAATGAGCAGTTCTTC; CDR3: CASSRLDSTGNEQFF
length: 15; D: TRBD1; J: TRBJ2-3; V: TRBV30; size: .; DNA: TGTGCCTGGAGTGCCGGACAGGGAGGCACAGATACGCAGTATTTT; CDR3: CAWSAGQGGTDTQYF
length: 16; D: TRBD2; J: TRBJ2-5; V: TRBV4-1; size: .; DNA: TGCGCCAGCAGCCCGGGGGGGAACCTTATTCGGGAGACCCAGTACTTC; CDR3: CASSPGGNLIRETQYF
length: 13; D: .; J: TRBJ2-5; V: TRBV6-1; size: .; DNA: TGTGCCAGCAGTCTAAAGGGGAAAGAGACCCAGTACTTC; CDR3: CASSLKGKETQYF
length: 14; D: .; J: TRBJ2-7; V: TRBV7-2; size: few; DNA: TGTGCCAGCAGCAGAGACTTGAGGTCCTACGAGCAGTACTTC; CDR3: CASSRDLRSYEQYF
length: 15; D: .; J: TRBJ1-5; V: TRBV6-1; size: .; DNA: TGTGCCAGCACAAGGCAAGGGGATAGCAATCAGCCCCAGCATTTT; CDR3: CASTRQGDSNQPQHF
length: 14; D: TRBD1; J: TRBJ1-6; V: TRBV18; size: .; DNA: TGTGCCAGCTCTAGGGACAGACATAATTCACCCCTCCACTTT; CDR3: CASSRDRHNSPLHF
length: 13; D: .; J: TRBJ1-2; V: TRBV10-1; size: once; DNA: TGCGCCAGCAGTGAACAGAAAGACTATGGCTACACCTTC; CDR3: CASSEQKDYGYTF
length: 17; D: .; J: TRBJ1-5; V: TRBV28; size: .; DNA: TGTGCCAGCAGTCTTATTTCTGGGGCAGACGGCGAACAGCCCCAGCATTTT; CDR3: CASSLISGADGEQPQHF
length: 16; D: .; J: TRBJ2-5; V: TRBV15; size: .; DNA: TGTGCCACCAGCTCATGGGACAAGGGGAGACAAGAGACCCAGTACTTC; CDR3: CATSSWDKGRQETQYF
length: 14; D: .; J: TRBJ2-5; V: TRBV7-2; size: few; DNA: TGTGCCAGCAACACTTTCGAGAGGAAAGAGACCCAGTACTTC; CDR3: CASNTFERKETQYF
length: 17; D: .; J: TRBJ1-2; V: TRBV7-3; size: .; DNA: TGTGCCAGCAGCTTAACGTCTGAGGGAGGGTTGAACTATGGCTACACCTTC; CDR3: CASSLTSEGGLNYGYTF
length: 15; D: .; J: TRBJ1-6; V: TRBV7-3; size: .; DNA: TGTGCCAGCAGCTTAAGTCACAGGGTTTATTCACCCCTCCACTTT; CDR3: CASSLSHRVYSPLHF
length: 15; D: .; J: TRBJ1-4; V: TRBV7-3; size: few; DNA: TGTGCCAGCAGCATTAGGGACTCATGGACGGAAAAACTGTTTTTT; CDR3: CASSIRDSWTEKLFF
length: 14; D: TRBD2; J: TRBJ2-5; V: TRBV6-1; size: .; DNA: TGTGCCAGCAGCGACCGGGGGGGACAAGAGACCCAGTACTTC; CDR3: CASSDRGGQETQYF
length: 19; D: TRBD2; J: TRBJ2-6; V: TRBV27; size: .; DNA: TGTGCCAGCAGTTTTGGGACTAGCGGGGGGGCATCTGGGGCCAACGTCCTGACTTTC; CDR3: CASSFGTSGGASGANVLTF
length: 14; D: .; J: TRBJ2-7; V: TRBV30; size: .; DNA: TGTGCCTGGTCCCGTGGGCAGGGGATATACGAGCAGTACTTC; CDR3: CAWSRGQGIYEQYF
length: 12; D: TRBD1; J: TRBJ2-7; V: TRBV10-3; size: few; DNA: TGTGCCATCAGCGGACAGGGGACCGAGCAGTACTTC; CDR3: CAISGQGTEQYF
length: 15; D: .; J: TRBJ2-2; V: TRBV27; size: .; DNA: TGTGCCAGCAGAAAAGGGACAAAGGGCACCGGGGAGCTGTTTTTT; CDR3: CASRKGTKGTGELFF
length: 14; D: TRBD1; J: TRBJ1-4; V: TRBV6-5; size: .; DNA: TGTGCCAGCAGAGACGACAGGGCGGTAGGGAAACTGTTTTTT; CDR3: CASRDDRAVGKLFF
length: 14; D: .; J: TRBJ1-3; V: TRBV7-8; size: .; DNA: TGTGCCAGCAAGGAGGGAGGATTGGGAAACACCATATATTTT; CDR3: CASKEGGLGNTIYF
length: 15; D: .; J: TRBJ2-7; V: TRBV11-2; size: .; DNA: TGTGCCAGCAGCTTAGTCGGGGGGCACTCCTACGAGCAGTACTTC; CDR3: CASSLVGGHSYEQYF
length: 14; D: .; J: TRBJ1-6; V: TRBV30; size: once; DNA: TGTGCCTGGAGTGTACACAGGAGTCATTCACCCCTCCACTTT; CDR3: CAWSVHRSHSPLHF
length: 13; D: .; J: TRBJ1-1; V: TRBV14; size: .; DNA: TGTGCCAGCAGCCACTCGACAAGCACTGAAGCTTTCTTT; CDR3: CASSHSTSTEAFF
length: 13; D: TRBD1; J: TRBJ1-2; V: TRBV5-4; size: many; DNA: TGTGCCAGCAACCGAGGGGGCAGTTATGGCTACACCTTC; CDR3: CASNRGGSYGYTF
length: 10; D: .; J: TRBJ2-7; V: TRBV20-1; size: .; DNA: TGCAGTGCTAAGGGAGGCGAGCAGTACTTC; CDR3: CSAKGGEQYF
length: 13; D: TRBD1; J: TRBJ1-1; V: TRBV30; size: once; DNA: TGTGCCTGGATTAGGGACAGGGGGACTGAAGCTTTCTTT; CDR3: CAWIRDRGTEAFF
length: 20; D: TRBD2; J: TRBJ2-2; V: TRBV7-6; size: .; DNA: TGTGCCAGCAGCTTGGGGACTAGCGGGGGGCTATCCTGGAACACCGGGGAGCTGTTTTTT; CDR3: CASSLGTSGGLSWNTGELFF
length: 17; D: TRBD1; J: TRBJ1-5; V: TRBV27; size: .; DNA: TGTGCCAGCAGTTTAAATGGACAGGGGGCAAAGGGTCAGCCCCAGCATTTT; CDR3: CASSLNGQGAKGQPQHF
length: 13; D: .; J: TRBJ1-5; V: TRBV30; size: .; DNA: TGTGCCTGGAGTGCCCCACAGGGACAGCCCCAGCATTTT; CDR3: CAWSAPQGQPQHF
length: 12; D: .; J: TRBJ1-1; V: TRBV6-1; size: few; DNA: TGTGCCAGCAGTGAAATAGTCCCGGAAGCTTTCTTT; CDR3: CASSEIVPEAFF
length: 12; D: .; J: TRBJ2-7; V: TRBV28; size: few; DNA: TGTGCCAGCAGTAGGATTCTGAGGGAGCAGTACTTC; CDR3: CASSRILREQYF
length: 15; D: TRBD1; J: TRBJ1-1; V: TRBV7-2; size: .; DNA: TGTGCCAGCAGCCGCGCCGGGACAGCGAACACTGAAGCTTTCTTT; CDR3: CASSRAGTANTEAFF
length: 17; D: TRBD1; J: TRBJ1-5; V: TRBV4-2; size: .; DNA: TGTGCCAGCAGCCAGCCGAGACTACAGGGGGTCAATCAGCCCCAGCATTTT; CDR3: CASSQPRLQGVNQPQHF
length: 15; D: TRBD2; J: TRBJ2-2; V: TRBV27; size: .; DNA: TGTGCCAGCAGTTCGGCTAGCGGGGGGACCGGGGAGCTGTTTTTT; CDR3: CASSSASGGTGELFF
length: 15; D: .; J: TRBJ1-3; V: TRBV9; size: .; DNA: TGTGCCAGCAGCGCCCGACTGGATACTGGAAACACCATATATTTT; CDR3: CASSARLDTGNTIYF
length: 13; D: TRBD1; J: TRBJ1-6; V: TRBV19; size: .; DNA: TGTGCCAGCAGGACAGGAGTAAATTCACCCCCCCACTTT; CDR3: CASRTGVNSPPHF
length: 13; D: .; J: TRBJ2-6; V: TRBV29-1; size: .; DNA: TGCAGCGTTGCTAACTCTGGGGCCAACGTCCTGACTTTC; CDR3: CSVANSGANVLTF
length: 15; D: .; J: TRBJ1-3; V: TRBV4-2; size: .; DNA: TGTGCCAGCAGCCAGCAGGGGTCCTCTGGAAACACCATATATTTT; CDR3: CASSQQGSSGNTIYF
length: 16; D: .; J: TRBJ2-5; V: TRBV12-5; size: .; DNA: TGTGCTAGTGGTTTGTCCCTAGGCAGGGACCAAGAGACCCAGTACTTC; CDR3: CASGLSLGRDQETQYF